This T cell receptor beta chain emerged from a study of radiation and T cells in renal cell carcinoma. General study findings and limits: Top tumor clonotypes rose in blood 2 weeks post-radiation, then contracted.

Trimming took 0 bases from V and 5 from J, leaving 10 bases between them. This CDR3 comprises 13 residues. The germline V gene has CDR1 GTSNPN and CDR2 SVGIG (reference sequence). This clone was found a few times. Its antigen is as yet unknown. Sequenced by immunoSEQ multiplex PCR; TCRdb stores in-frame clones only, minus some. This sample yields around 180,000 clones, of which about 88% are seen a single time; around 11% belongs to the top ten. Time point meaning: blood 4 weeks post-SBRT, at nephrectomy. Treatment reported: 15 Gy SBRT to primary tumor, nephrectomy 4 weeks later. Nephrectomy followed 15 Gy stereotactic body radiation by 4 weeks. The patient's renal cell carcinoma had clear cell pathology.

This chain joins TRBV30 and TRBJ1-1, with D perhaps matching TRBD1 (6 bases). The receptor was isolated from a woman in her fifties or sixties with renal cell carcinoma. This specimen consisted of blood, obtained from a patient whose treatment included radiotherapy and nephrectomy. Written as DNA, the CDR3 is TGTGCCTGGAGTGTGAACAGGGAGACTGAAGCTTTCTTT. Protein product: CAWSVNRETEAFF.